This T cell receptor beta chain was captured in a study of T cell changes during pregnancy in multiple sclerosis (dated by TCRdb to about 2019). For context, the study as a whole: Changes in the T cell repertoire over the course of pregnancy were examined in this study in women with multiple sclerosis.

Comment on this clone: Its antigen target is currently unknown. It has no much larger one-base neighbor in the sample; base qualities were not kept.

Libraries were prepared through the immunoSEQ multiplex PCR assay. TCRdb stores this immuneACCESS table with in-frame sequences only. Part of the clones is absent; in the studies checked, under half of the shortfall reflects unresolved V genes, and no reason is known for the rest. In this sample the table shows roughly 50,000 clones, 75% to 95% of which occur a single time. About 1% of the sample goes to the ten largest clones. Deletion took 4 bases off V and 4 bases off J, with a span of 12 bases between the germline ends. The CDR3 covers 14 residues, taking in both the cysteine and the phenylalanine. CDR3 DNA is the only sequence kept; it has 42 bases, read in frame from the first base. Reading the germline V gene gives CDR1 SGHDT and CDR2 YYEEEE.

The sample in question was peripheral blood, obtained after pregnancy. This sequence uses TRBV5-6 and TRBJ2-1, with TRBD1 as a weak D call on 6 bases. This sequence originates from a female donor in good health, enrolled as a control in a pregnancy study. The sequence in DNA is TGTGCCAGCAGCCCGGTGACAGGTTACAATGAGCAGTTCTTC. This is translated as CASSPVTGYNEQFF.